The source of this T cell receptor (beta chain) is a study of blood T cell repertoires in COVID-19. Whole-study context: Acute and convalescent COVID-19 specimens originated in the United States, Italy and Spain.

Authors' analysis steps: Nucleated cell counts were estimated from reference gene primer amplification. Using immunoSEQ multiplex PCR, the repertoire was profiled, and TCRdb retains in-frame clones only, with some absent. V and J calls plus clone size are reproduced from that table; the DNA served to infer D and trimming. The sample shows 100,000 to 150,000 clones, 80% to 95% of them seen only once. Germline V lookup: CDR1 KGHDR, CDR2 SFDVKD. CDR3 length: 13 amino acids. V gave up 3 bases and J gave up 11 bases; unmatched junction bases: 4. The sequence was collected from a man aged 45-65 years with COVID-19, enrolled during active disease. Sequencing input: peripheral blood. The chain recombines TRBV24-1 with TRBJ2-1; TRBD1 matches 9 bases. The CDR3 protein is CATSDPGTGKQFF. The DNA for the CDR3 is TGTGCCACCAGTGATCCTGGGACAGGGAAGCAGTTCTTC.